The entry below gives a single T cell receptor (beta chain) sequence along with its context. This sample stems from a study of blood T cell repertoires in COVID-19. In the study's own analysis: Counts of nucleated cells, estimated from reference gene primer amplification, were obtained. Here immunoSEQ multiplex PCR was the method, and the copy in TCRdb shows in-frame clones only, minus some. The D gene and trimming were derived from the DNA, and the V and J assignments and clone size from that table. The sample shows just over 200,000 clones, around three quarters of them seen only once. CDR3 length: 14 residues. Deletions cut 0 bases from V and 1 base from J, with 8 bases between. Germline CDR1 reads SGHRS; CDR2 reads YFSETQ.

This TCR was recovered from a woman between 65 and 79 years old with acute or convalescent COVID-19. The chain couples TRBV5-1 to TRBJ2-7, with a weak D call TRBD1 (6 bases). Sequences were obtained from peripheral blood. This chain's CDR3 is CASSLADRSYEQYF. Here the CDR3 DNA reads TGCGCCAGCAGCTTGGCGGACAGATCCTACGAGCAGTACTTC.